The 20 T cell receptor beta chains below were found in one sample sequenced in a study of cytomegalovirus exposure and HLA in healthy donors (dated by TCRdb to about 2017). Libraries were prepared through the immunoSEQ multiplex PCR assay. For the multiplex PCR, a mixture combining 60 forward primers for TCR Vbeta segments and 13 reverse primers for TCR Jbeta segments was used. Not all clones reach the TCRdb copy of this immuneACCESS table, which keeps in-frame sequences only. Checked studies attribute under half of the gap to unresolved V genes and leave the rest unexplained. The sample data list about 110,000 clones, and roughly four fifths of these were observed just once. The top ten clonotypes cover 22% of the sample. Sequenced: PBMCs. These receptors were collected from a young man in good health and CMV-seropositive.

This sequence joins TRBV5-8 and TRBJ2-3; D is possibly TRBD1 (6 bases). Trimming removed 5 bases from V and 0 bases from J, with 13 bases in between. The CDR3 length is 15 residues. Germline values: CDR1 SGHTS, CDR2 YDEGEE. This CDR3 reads CASRRTGTSTDTQYF. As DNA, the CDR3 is TGTGCCAGCAGACGAACAGGGACAAGCACAGATACGCAGTATTTT.

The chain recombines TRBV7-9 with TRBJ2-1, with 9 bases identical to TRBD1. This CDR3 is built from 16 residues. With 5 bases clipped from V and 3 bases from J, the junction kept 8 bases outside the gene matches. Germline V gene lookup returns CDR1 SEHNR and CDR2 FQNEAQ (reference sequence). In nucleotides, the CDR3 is TGTGCCAGCAGCCTCAGACCGGGACAGGGCTACAATGAGCAGTTCTTC. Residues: CASSLRPGQGYNEQFF. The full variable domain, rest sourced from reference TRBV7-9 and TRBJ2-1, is DTGVSQNPRHKITKRGQNVTFRCDPISEHNRLYWYRQTLGQGPEFLTYFQNEAQLEKSRLLSDRFSAERPKGSFSTLEIQRTEQGDSAMYLCASSLRPGQGYNEQFFGPGTRLTVL.

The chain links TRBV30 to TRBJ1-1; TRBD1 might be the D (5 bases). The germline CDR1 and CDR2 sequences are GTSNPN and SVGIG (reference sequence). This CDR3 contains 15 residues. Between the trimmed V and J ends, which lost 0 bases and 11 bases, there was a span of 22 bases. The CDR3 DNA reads TGTGCCTGGAGTGTTGGCTACGGGGCCCGTCGGGAGGCTTTCTTT. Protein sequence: CAWSVGYGARREAFF.

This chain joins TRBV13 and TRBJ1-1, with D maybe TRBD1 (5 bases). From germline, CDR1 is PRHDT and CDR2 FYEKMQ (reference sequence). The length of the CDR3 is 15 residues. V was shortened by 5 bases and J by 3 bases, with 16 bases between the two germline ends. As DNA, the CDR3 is TGTGCCAGCAGCCCGGGGGGGGAAGGCGACACTGAAGCTTTCTTT. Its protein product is CASSPGGEGDTEAFF.

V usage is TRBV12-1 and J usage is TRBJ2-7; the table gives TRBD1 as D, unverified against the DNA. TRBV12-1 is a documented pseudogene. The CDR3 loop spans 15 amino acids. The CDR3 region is CASSFDRTGTYEQYV. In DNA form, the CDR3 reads TGTGCCAGCAGCTTCGACCGGACAGGCACCTACGAGCAGTACGTC.

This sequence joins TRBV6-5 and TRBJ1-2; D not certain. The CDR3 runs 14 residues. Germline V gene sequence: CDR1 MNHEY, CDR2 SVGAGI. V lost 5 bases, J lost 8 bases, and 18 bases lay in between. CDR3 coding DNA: TGTGCCAGCAGTGGGAGTGGCCTACCGGAAGGCTACACCTTC. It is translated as CASSGSGLPEGYTF.

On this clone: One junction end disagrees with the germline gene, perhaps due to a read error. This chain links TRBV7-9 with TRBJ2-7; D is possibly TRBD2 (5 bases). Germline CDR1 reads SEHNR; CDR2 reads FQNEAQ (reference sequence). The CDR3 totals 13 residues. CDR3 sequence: CSSSLGAIYEQYF. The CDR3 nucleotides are TGTTCCAGCAGCCTGGGAGCGATCTACGAGCAGTACTTC.

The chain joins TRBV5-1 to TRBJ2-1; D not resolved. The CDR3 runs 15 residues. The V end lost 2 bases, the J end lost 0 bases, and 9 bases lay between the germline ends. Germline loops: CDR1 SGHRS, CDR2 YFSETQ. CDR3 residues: CASSLDGSSYNEQFF. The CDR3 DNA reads TGCGCCAGCAGCTTAGATGGTAGCTCCTACAATGAGCAGTTCTTC.

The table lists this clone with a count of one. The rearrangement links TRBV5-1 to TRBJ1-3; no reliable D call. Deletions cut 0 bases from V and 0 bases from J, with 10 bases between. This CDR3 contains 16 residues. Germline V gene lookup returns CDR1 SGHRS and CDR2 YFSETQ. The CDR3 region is CASSLAQVDSGNTIYF. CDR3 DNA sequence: TGCGCCAGCAGCTTGGCCCAGGTCGACTCTGGAAACACCATATATTTT.

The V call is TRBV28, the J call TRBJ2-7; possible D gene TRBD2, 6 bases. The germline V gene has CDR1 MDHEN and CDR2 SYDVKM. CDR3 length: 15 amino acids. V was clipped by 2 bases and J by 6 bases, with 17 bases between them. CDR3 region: CASSLLLGGVGEQYF. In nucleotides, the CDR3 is TGTGCCAGCAGTTTACTTCTTGGAGGGGTAGGCGAGCAGTACTTC.

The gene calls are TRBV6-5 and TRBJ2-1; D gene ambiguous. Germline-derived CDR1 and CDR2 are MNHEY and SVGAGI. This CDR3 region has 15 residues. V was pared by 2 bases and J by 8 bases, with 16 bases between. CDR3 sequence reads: CASSYTNRLYDEQFF. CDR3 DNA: TGTGCCAGCAGTTACACTAATCGACTGTACGATGAGCAGTTCTTC.

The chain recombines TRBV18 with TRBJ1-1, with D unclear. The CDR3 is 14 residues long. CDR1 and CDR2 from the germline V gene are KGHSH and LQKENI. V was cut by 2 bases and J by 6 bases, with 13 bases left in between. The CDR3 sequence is CASSPGFGRAEAFF. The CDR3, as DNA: TGTGCCAGCTCACCAGGTTTTGGGAGGGCTGAAGCTTTCTTT. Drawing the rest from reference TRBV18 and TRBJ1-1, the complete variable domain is NAGVMQNPRHLVRRRGQEARLRCSPMKGHSHVYWYRQLPEEGLKFMVYLQKENIIDESGMPKERFSAEFPKEGPSILRIQQVVRGDSAAYFCASSPGFGRAEAFFGQGTRLTVV.

CDR3: CASSFTGNTEAFF. The CDR3 nucleotides are TGTGCCAGCAGCTTTACAGGGAACACTGAAGCTTTCTTT. The chain combines TRBV5-6 with TRBJ1-1; weak D call: TRBD1 (5 bases). The ends were cut back, 2 bases at V and 1 base at J, with 6 bases in the middle. CDR1 and CDR2 (germline): SGHDT, YYEEEE. The CDR3 spans 13 residues.

DNA of the CDR3: TGTGCCTGGAGTCAGGCAGATACGCAGTATTTT. Its protein is CAWSQADTQYF. The chain joins TRBV30 to TRBJ2-3; no clear D. The V end was cut by 2 bases, the J end by 4 bases, with 4 bases between. The germline V gene has CDR1 GTSNPN and CDR2 SVGIG (reference sequence). The CDR3 runs to 11 residues.

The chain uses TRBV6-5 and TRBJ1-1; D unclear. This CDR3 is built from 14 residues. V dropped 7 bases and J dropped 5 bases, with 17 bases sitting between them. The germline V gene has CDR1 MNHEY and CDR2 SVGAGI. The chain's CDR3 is CASKDSWGVTEAFF. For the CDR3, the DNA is TGTGCCAGCAAAGACTCGTGGGGAGTGACTGAAGCTTTCTTT.

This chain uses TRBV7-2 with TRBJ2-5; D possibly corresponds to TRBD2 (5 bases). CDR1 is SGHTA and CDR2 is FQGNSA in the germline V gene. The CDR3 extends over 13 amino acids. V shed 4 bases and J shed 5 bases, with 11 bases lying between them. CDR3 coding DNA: TGTGCCAGCAGCTCCTCGGGGATCGAGACCCAGTACTTC. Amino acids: CASSSSGIETQYF.

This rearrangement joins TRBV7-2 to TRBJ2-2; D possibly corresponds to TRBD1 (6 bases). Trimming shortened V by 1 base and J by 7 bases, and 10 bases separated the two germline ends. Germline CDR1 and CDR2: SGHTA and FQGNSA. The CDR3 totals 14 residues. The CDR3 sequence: CASSLDRVGGELFF. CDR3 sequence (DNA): TGTGCCAGCAGCTTAGACAGGGTTGGCGGGGAGCTGTTTTTT. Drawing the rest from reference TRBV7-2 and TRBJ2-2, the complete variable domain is GAGVSQSPSNKVTEKGKDVELRCDPISGHTALYWYRQSLGQGLEFLIYFQGNSAPDKSGLPSDRFSAERTGGSVSTLTIQRTQQEDSAVYLCASSLDRVGGELFFGEGSRLTVL.

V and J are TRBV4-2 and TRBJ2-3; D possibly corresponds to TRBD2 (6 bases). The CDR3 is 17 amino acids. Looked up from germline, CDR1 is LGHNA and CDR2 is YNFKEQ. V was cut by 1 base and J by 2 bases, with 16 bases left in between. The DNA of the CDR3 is TGTGCCAGCAGCCAAGGGGGGACTCTACATTCCACAGATACGCAGTATTTT. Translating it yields CASSQGGTLHSTDTQYF.

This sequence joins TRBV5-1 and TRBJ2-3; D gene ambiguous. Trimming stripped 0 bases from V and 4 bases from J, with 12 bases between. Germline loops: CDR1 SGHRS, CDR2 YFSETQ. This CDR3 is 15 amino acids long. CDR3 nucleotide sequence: TGCGCCAGCAGCTTGGGGAGCGTAAGCGCAGATACGCAGTATTTT. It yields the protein CASSLGSVSADTQYF.

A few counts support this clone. Written as DNA, the CDR3 is TGTGCTACCGGGGGGGGCTGGGAGACCCAGTACTTC. Its protein is CATGGGWETQYF. The J gene is TRBJ2-5, the V gene TRBV6-5; 8 nucleotides line up with TRBD2. There are 12 residues in the CDR3. CDR1 and CDR2 (germline): MNHEY, SVGAGI.